These T cell receptor beta chains were read from a single sample in a study of long-term antiretroviral therapy in people with HIV. Measured with immunoSEQ multiplex PCR; TCRdb has only the in-frame clones, and not every one. Counted here are 25,000 to 30,000 clones, under 85% occurring once; the ten biggest clones make up roughly 10%. Sequences were derived from unsorted PBMCs, sampled 2.1 years after starting antiretroviral therapy. The receptors were sampled from a man aged 25-40 years with HIV. Both conserved end residues are part of each CDR3. Fields, in order: V gene, CDR3 protein.

>TRBV5-6
CASSLVGGSGTGELFF
>TRBV30
CAWSVARNTGELFF
>TRBV30
CAWSAGQGRYAGGYTF
>TRBV19
CASSLDREWQFF
>TRBV9
CASSPQVGIGNTIYF
>TRBV19
CASSDRVNGYTF
>TRBV30
CAWSHGQGIANEKLFF
>TRBV14
CASSQGGGYGYTF
>TRBV9
CASSVATGRLAGGEETQYF
>TRBV27
CASRHAGTGGDNGYTF
>TRBV7-2
CASSLRGAAYEQYF
>TRBV2
CASSEGTQYF
>TRBV7-2
CASSLRDRSYNEQFF
>TRBV7-9
CASSFFGLARNTGELFF
>TRBV30
CAWSASTDTQYF
>TRBV5-1
CASSPGQGAYTGELFF
>TRBV19
CASSMGGTSLYEQFF
>TRBV5-5
CASTPGTDTQYF
>TRBV4-1
CASSQATDPRGRGNQPQHF
>TRBV4-1
CASSQELGRGGNSPLHF
>TRBV10-3
CAIRVGGEQYF
>TRBV4-2
CASTAGDRDGGELFF
>TRBV7-6
CASSPLAGGPYTGELFF
>TRBV2
CASRRDREAFF
>TRBV10-3
CAIRSGTGVNEQFF
>TRBV10-3
CAISDPRRGQGGSSGNTIYF
>TRBV7-6
CASSLDRANTEAFF
>TRBV5-4
CASKTSGAVEETQYF